The clone carrying this T cell receptor beta chain came up many times. This entry is derived from a study of T cells after yellow fever vaccination. TCRdb called the 5' RACE reads again in MiXCR, with one record for every CDR3 protein. The table records about 240,000 distinct CDR3 sequences, 6.9% of them present only once. From germline, CDR1 is SQVTM and CDR2 ANQGSEA. Trimming removed 7 bases at V and 2 bases at J, with 18 bases between. This CDR3 region has 14 residues. Sequences were derived from CD4+ T cells sorted from PBMCs, sampled 15 days after the yellow fever booster vaccination. The origin of this receptor is a man aged 30-40 years who received the YFV17D yellow fever vaccine. The rearrangement joins TRBV29-1 to TRBJ2-7; TRBD1 is a possible D gene (5 bases). CDR3 coding DNA: TGCAGCGGTGGTGAAGGACAAGGGCCCTACGAGCAGTACTTC. This encodes CSGGEGQGPYEQYF.